The 26 T cell receptor beta chains reported below all come from one sample, sequenced in a study of human T cells and chemical hapten exposure. Sample time point: patch test 3, about 24 weeks after DPC sensitization. The treatment is: therapeutic diphenylcyclopropenone sensitization with weekly scalp DPC. TCRdb passed the RACE reads through MiXCR, listing each CDR3 protein once. The data contain 25,000 to 35,000 distinct CDR3 sequences, 5.8% of them singletons. Specimen: whole blood, collected in connection with sensitization to the hapten diphenylcyclopropenone (DPC). All receptors derive from a young man with alopecia areata. Some clones in this sample may be carry-over from other donors' samples.

In this sample, this clonotype turned up many times. V usage is TRBV19 and J usage is TRBJ2-2; 14 bases fit TRBD2. Trimming at V came to 4 bases and at J to 4 bases, leaving 11 bases not matched to a gene. The V gene's germline CDR1 is LNHDA and CDR2 SQIVND (reference sequence). The CDR3 sequence is 19 residues long. Here the CDR3 DNA reads TGTGCCAGTAGTACCTTGACTAGCGGGAGGGCCCTCGGCACCGGGGAGCTGTTTTTT. It codes for CASSTLTSGRALGTGELFF.

This clonotype was picked up many times. The CDR3 spells CSARQQMNTEAFF. The CDR3 nucleotides read TGCAGCGCCCGACAGCAAATGAACACTGAAGCTTTCTTT. This chain joins TRBV29-1 and TRBJ1-1; weak D call: TRBD1 (5 bases). Trimming removed 7 bases at V and 0 bases at J, with 12 bases between. Germline assignment: CDR1 SQVTM and CDR2 ANQGSEA. This CDR3 has 13 amino acids. The entire variable domain, with the rest obtained from reference TRBV29-1 and TRBJ1-1, is as follows: SAVISQKPSRDICQRGTSLTIQCQVDSQVTMMFWYRQQPGQSLTLIATANQGSEATYESGFVIDKFPISRPNLTFSTLTVSNMSPEDSSIYLCSARQQMNTEAFFGQGTRLTVV.

The table lists this clonotype with many counts. The V call is TRBV6-1, the J call TRBJ2-5; tentative D call: TRBD1 (5 bases). This CDR3 is built from 14 residues. The germline V gene encodes CDR1 MNHNS and CDR2 SASEGT. Trimming removed 4 bases from V and 4 bases from J, with 13 bases in between. CDR3 sequence reads: CASSGLGVPETQYF. The CDR3 nucleotides read TGTGCCAGCAGTGGGCTAGGGGTCCCAGAGACCCAGTACTTC.

This clonotype was detected many times. J is TRBJ2-7 and V is TRBV27; D unresolved. Germline V gene lookup returns CDR1 MNHEY and CDR2 SMNVEV (reference sequence). This CDR3 comprises 15 residues. V was cut by 7 bases and J by 4 bases, with 20 bases left in between. As DNA, the CDR3 is TGTGCCAGCATTGATCGACCCGGGTTCACGTACGAGCAGTACTTC. Its protein is CASIDRPGFTYEQYF.

The table lists this clonotype with many counts. The chain links TRBV6-5 to TRBJ2-7; D is ambiguous. CDR1 is MNHEY, CDR2 SVGAGI, per germline. V was shortened by 2 bases and J by 7 bases, with 6 bases between the two germline ends. CDR3 length: 11 amino acids. CDR3 DNA sequence: TGTGCCAGCAGTTACCTTTCGGAGCAGTACTTC. Translating it yields CASSYLSEQYF.

This clonotype was seen many times. DNA of the CDR3: TGTGCCAGCAGTCCGCCCAGGTCGTCGGGCAATCAGCCCCAGCATTTT. Protein sequence: CASSPPRSSGNQPQHF. V and J are TRBV2 and TRBJ1-5; the D is unclear. V lost 5 bases and J 2 bases, leaving 16 bases between the germline ends. The CDR3 runs 16 residues. CDR1 and CDR2 (germline): SNHLY, FYNNEI. Using reference TRBV2 and TRBJ1-5 for the parts outside the CDR3, the full variable domain is EPEVTQTPSHQVTQMGQEVILRCVPISNHLYFYWYRQILGQKVEFLVSFYNNEISEKSEIFDDQFSVERPDGSNFTLKIRSTKLEDSAMYFCASSPPRSSGNQPQHFGDGTRLSIL.

This clonotype appeared many times. In nucleotides, the CDR3 is TGTGCCAGCGAACCCCCCAGACAGGGGGCTCACGAGCAGTACTTC. It specifies CASEPPRQGAHEQYF. V and J are TRBV7-9 and TRBJ2-7; 10 bases map to TRBD1. CDR3 length: 15 residues. The V gene end was trimmed by 8 bases and the J gene end by 5 bases; junction bases not matched to a gene: 12. Per germline, CDR1 SEHNR and CDR2 FQNEAQ (reference sequence).

This clonotype appeared many times. CDR3: CASSPPGAASAYNSPLHF. The CDR3 region has the DNA TGTGCCAGCTCTCCCCCTGGGGCCGCTTCCGCCTATAATTCACCCCTCCACTTT. This chain links TRBV7-2 with TRBJ1-6; D perhaps matches TRBD1 (5 bases). Per germline, CDR1 SGHTA and CDR2 FQGNSA. The V end lost 8 bases, the J end lost 2 bases, and 22 bases lay between the germline ends. CDR3 size: 18 residues.

About this clonotype: A much larger clone lies a single base off, so this may be a read error. The conserved closing phenylalanine or tryptophan is absent in this CDR3, likely reflecting a read error. The rearrangement uses TRBV29-1 and TRBJ2-3; 9 nucleotides line up with TRBD1. Germline V CDR1 and CDR2: SQVTM, ANQGSEA. This CDR3 comprises 16 residues. V lost 5 bases, J lost 1 base, and 10 bases stayed unmatched. The DNA for the CDR3 is TGCAGCGTTCAGAAAGGAAGGGACAGGGGCACAGATACGCAGTATTCT. Protein: CSVQKGRDRGTDTQYS.

This clonotype was picked up many times. V is TRBV12-3 or TRBV12-4 and J is TRBJ2-1, with TRBD2 matching over 9 bases. The CDR3 has 17 amino acids. V shed 4 bases and J 10 bases; nucleotides not matched to a gene: 17. The CDR3 region has the DNA TGTGCCAGCAGTTCCGCTGGGGTGGTAGCGGGGGCCAGGGAGCAGTTCTTC. Translation: CASSSAGVVAGAREQFF.

In this sample, this clonotype turned up many times. This chain joins TRBV7-2 and TRBJ2-7, with D tentatively TRBD2 (6 bases). Trimming cost V 5 bases and J 2 bases, with 16 bases left between them. The germline gives CDR1 SGHTA, CDR2 FQGNSA. CDR3 length equals 15 residues. The CDR3 region has the DNA TGTGCCAGCAGCCCTGGAGTTAGCGGAACCTACGAGCAGTACTTC. This gives the protein CASSPGVSGTYEQYF.

This clonotype has ten or more counts. This chain links TRBV7-2 with TRBJ2-2; perhaps D is TRBD1 or TRBD2 (5 bases each). Per the germline V gene, CDR1 is SGHTA and CDR2 is FQGNSA. V was trimmed by 4 bases and J by 1 base, leaving 13 bases between them. The CDR3 has 16 residues. DNA for the CDR3: TGTGCCAGCAGCTCCCGGGACGCGAGGAACACCGGGGAGCTGTTTTTT. Protein product: CASSSRDARNTGELFF.

This clonotype was seen ten or more times. The chain has TRBV28 and TRBJ1-2; TRBD1 agrees at 9 bases. From germline, CDR1 is MDHEN and CDR2 SYDVKM. Trimming took 6 bases from V and 4 from J; bases not matched to a gene: 9. This CDR3 spans 15 amino acids. CDR3: CASRQDRGPAYGYTF. For the CDR3, the DNA is TGTGCCAGCAGGCAGGACAGGGGACCGGCCTATGGCTACACCTTC.

In this sample, this clonotype turned up many times. The CDR3 loop reads CSAGRLDAFF. The CDR3 DNA reads as TGCAGCGCGGGTCGTCTGGATGCTTTCTTT. The V gene is TRBV29-1, the J gene TRBJ1-1; D unclear. Trimming left V 7 bases short and J 11 bases short, with 14 bases between. The CDR3 spans 10 residues. Germline V gene lookup returns CDR1 SQVTM and CDR2 ANQGSEA.

This clonotype was detected ten times or more. This chain links TRBV7-2 with TRBJ2-1; 8 bases are shared with TRBD1. Per germline, CDR1 SGHTA and CDR2 FQGNSA. Trimming cost V 5 bases and J 6 bases; bases outside gene matches: 3. The CDR3 contains 13 residues. CDR3 sequence (DNA): TGTGCCAGCAGCCCGGGACAGGCCAATGAGCAGTTCTTC. It is translated as CASSPGQANEQFF.

This clonotype was counted ten times or more. V and J are TRBV7-9 and TRBJ2-4, with D maybe TRBD2 (5 bases). Germline loops: CDR1 SEHNR, CDR2 FQNEAQ (reference sequence). This CDR3 is built from 14 residues. The V end was cut by 4 bases, the J end by 15 bases, with 22 bases between. CDR3 amino acids: CASSSPSAPLEGYF. The CDR3 DNA is TGTGCCAGCAGCTCCCCATCGGCCCCGCTTGAGGGGTACTTC. The full variable domain, rest sourced from reference TRBV7-9 and TRBJ2-4, is DTGVSQNPRHKITKRGQNVTFRCDPISEHNRLYWYRQTLGQGPEFLTYFQNEAQLEKSRLLSDRFSAERPKGSFSTLEIQRTEQGDSAMYLCASSSPSAPLEGYFGAGTRLSVL.

The sample holds many counts of this clonotype. The V gene is TRBV7-8, the J gene TRBJ2-1; D assignment may be TRBD1 or TRBD2 (5 bases each). Germline CDR1 is SGHVS and CDR2 is FQNEAQ. CDR3 length equals 14 residues. Trimming took 5 bases from V and 8 from J, leaving 16 bases between them. The CDR3 loop reads CASSNRDGSDEQFF. The CDR3 region has the DNA TGTGCCAGCAGCAACCGGGACGGCAGCGATGAGCAGTTCTTC. Filled out from reference TRBV7-8 and TRBJ2-1, the complete variable domain reads GAGVSQSPRYKVAKRGQDVALRCDPISGHVSLFWYQQALGQGPEFLTYFQNEAQLDKSGLPSDRFFAERPEGSVSTLKIQRTQQEDSAVYLCASSNRDGSDEQFFGPGTRLTVL.

This clonotype was seen at least ten times. This chain uses TRBV27 with TRBJ1-2, with D maybe TRBD1 (6 bases). There are 14 residues in the CDR3. Per the germline V gene, CDR1 is MNHEY and CDR2 is SMNVEV (reference sequence). V lost 5 bases to trimming and J lost 1 base, with 11 bases between them. CDR3 sequence reads: CASSEGGHNYGYTF. The CDR3 DNA is TGTGCCAGCAGTGAGGGGGGCCATAACTATGGCTACACCTTC.

This clonotype has a count of ten or more. CDR3 in amino acids: CASSPPGLGHNEQFF. In DNA form, the CDR3 reads TGTGCCAGCAGCCCCCCGGGACTAGGCCACAATGAGCAGTTCTTC. The J gene is TRBJ2-1, the V gene TRBV7-8; 8 bases are a match to TRBD2. CDR1 is SGHVS and CDR2 is FQNEAQ in the germline V gene. V lost 5 bases to trimming and J lost 5 bases; unmatched junction nucleotides: 8. This CDR3 spans 15 amino acids.

This clonotype was seen at least ten times. The chain links TRBV12-3 or TRBV12-4 to TRBJ1-5; D gene unclear. The CDR3 length is 13 residues. Trimming cost V 6 bases and J 2 bases, with 8 bases left between them. This CDR3 reads CASSDGGNQPQHF. The CDR3 nucleotides read TGTGCCAGCAGCGACGGCGGCAATCAGCCCCAGCATTTT.

This clonotype was seen only a few times. This chain connects TRBV11-2 to TRBJ2-3, with D perhaps TRBD2 (6 bases). Deletions cut 5 bases from V and 0 bases from J, with 27 bases between. Germline V gene data show CDR1 as SGHAT and CDR2 as FQNNGV. The CDR3 spans 20 residues. The CDR3 spells CASSHPDILLADMSTDTQYF. The CDR3 coding sequence is TGTGCCAGCAGCCATCCCGACATCCTTTTAGCGGACATGAGCACAGATACGCAGTATTTT.

This clonotype came up many times. The rearrangement links TRBV2 to TRBJ1-5; maybe TRBD1 (5 bases). Trimming stripped 4 bases from V and 0 bases from J, with 10 bases between. The CDR3 contains 15 residues. Germline V CDR1 and CDR2: SNHLY, FYNNEI. Here the CDR3 DNA reads TGTGCCAGCAGTGCCCGGGACTATAGCAATCAGCCCCAGCATTTT. Its protein product is CASSARDYSNQPQHF.

This clonotype was counted at least ten times. The rearrangement links TRBV6-5 to TRBJ1-1; D is perhaps TRBD1 (5 bases). V was pared by 5 bases and J by 2 bases, with 15 bases between. The germline V gene has CDR1 MNHEY and CDR2 SVGAGI. This CDR3 has 15 residues. In DNA, the CDR3 is TGTGCCAGCAGTCGCCTACAGGTGGCAAACACTGAAGCTTTCTTT. This encodes CASSRLQVANTEAFF.

This clonotype has at least ten counts. The chain combines TRBV7-2 with TRBJ2-1, with 10 bases that match TRBD1. The CDR3 runs to 16 residues. Germline assignment: CDR1 SGHTA and CDR2 FQGNSA. The V segment lost 8 bases and the J segment 9 bases; nucleotides outside the gene matches: 16. The CDR3 DNA sequence: TGTGCCAGCGGCCCCCGATTGGGACAGGGGAGGGGTGAGCAGTTCTTC. Its protein is CASGPRLGQGRGEQFF.

This clonotype was detected ten times or more. V usage is TRBV12-3 or TRBV12-4 and J usage is TRBJ1-1; no clear D. The V end lost 3 bases, the J end lost 0 bases, and 8 bases lay between the germline ends. This CDR3 is built from 14 residues. The CDR3 is CASSFPKMNTEAFF. The CDR3 DNA is TGTGCCAGCAGTTTCCCCAAAATGAACACTGAAGCTTTCTTT.

This clonotype was detected many times. This chain joins TRBV7-8 and TRBJ1-6; possible D gene TRBD1, 5 bases. CDR1 SGHVS and CDR2 FQNEAQ come from the germline V gene. V lost 1 base and J 10 bases, leaving 20 bases between the germline ends. The CDR3 sequence is 17 residues long. DNA of the CDR3: TGTGCCAGCAGCTTAGAGGGGTCAGCCATCTTGGGCTCACCCCTCCACTTT. Its protein product is CASSLEGSAILGSPLHF.